This TCR beta chain was captured by sequencing in a study of CD8 T cells in cerebrospinal fluid in Alzheimer's disease (dated by TCRdb to 2020 to 2021). As for the study more broadly: To assess CSF T cell clonal expansion, the study used two single-cell approaches: plate-based nested PCR sequencing and droplet-based sequencing. The droplet-based CSF comparison of patients and controls included about 9 healthy controls (around 11,000 cells) and about 9 patients with MCI or Alzheimer's disease (approximately 10,000 cells). CSF gene-expression analysis, which included Parkinson's disease patients, covered about two dozen samples in total. Whether clonally expanded T cells were present in cerebrospinal fluid from healthy elderly individuals and from patients with neurodegenerative disease was tested. On the study overall, not on this receptor specifically: Only samples with detectable clones (approximately 11 healthy, 5 MCI, 5 AD, 6 PD) were included in the overall clonality comparison. The EBV-specific clones were neither the most highly expanded clones nor enriched among patients. The authors cautioned that detecting EBV-specific TCRs in CSF does not establish a causal link between EBV and Alzheimer's disease. A higher percentage of TCRs was made up by the largest CSF clone in patients with MCI or Alzheimer's disease than in controls. When data were pooled, most of the 6 Alzheimer's patients but only 1 of 10 healthy subjects had a highly expanded clone, defined as at least 3% of TCRs.

This clonotype is medium-sized (0.01 to 0.1%) on the basis of its frequency; no count is available. Its antigen has not been determined. Every participant was in good physical condition and had no acute infectious disease. Biomarkers including neurofilament, amyloid-beta and tau were used to confirm neurodegeneration in the patients. Live CSF cells for droplet-based sequencing were sorted with a live/dead marker. CSF was obtained by lumbar puncture, and immune cells were pelleted by centrifugation at 300g. Each CSF sample was examined for red blood cells, and any sample with blood contamination was excluded. CSF cells were cryopreserved in freezing medium, frozen at -80 degrees C overnight, and then transferred to liquid nitrogen for storage. Before analysis, CSF samples had been stored for less than seven months. Library preparation employed 10x single-cell sequencing. CSF cells were profiled with 10X Genomics single-cell V(D)J and 5' gene-expression libraries. An Illumina NextSeq550 was used to sequence the CSF single-cell TCR libraries. Regarding the original processing steps: V(D)J reads were aligned to the vdj-GRCh38 alts ensemble 2.0.0 reference and processed with the Cell Ranger vdj pipeline. Cell barcodes sharing the same set of productive CDR3 nucleotide sequences were defined as clonotypes. To link clonality with transcriptional profiles, clonotype information was added to the Seurat v3.0 gene-expression metadata. Any CSF cell with more than 1,800 genes, more than 7,500 UMIs or more than 10% mitochondrial reads was removed. To find TCRs with known antigen specificity, CDR3-beta sequences were matched against VDJdb. The network analysis of clone sharing was performed with the R package qgraph and was limited to TCRs that had complete alpha and beta chains. TCRdb reprocessed the reads, and each CDR3 protein sequence is entered once, without DNA. These V and J calls are TCRdb output, not the study's own analysis. The table for this sample lists approximately 1,500 distinct CDR3 sequences. The top ten clones comprise about 9% of the sample.

For CDR1 and CDR2, the germline V gene (reference sequence) lists SSHAT and FNYEAQ. Its CDR3 holds 15 amino acids, cysteine through phenylalanine. The coding DNA is unavailable. The TCR originated in a human donor with mild cognitive impairment. Specimen: cerebrospinal fluid. The chain couples TRBV7-7 to TRBJ2-5; absent DNA, TCRdb's TRBD1 call cannot be checked. The CDR3 protein sequence reads: CASSLSGMGPETQYF.